This TCR beta chain comes out of a study of T-cell reconstitution after alpha-beta-depleted transplantation in children. The authors prepared the TCRbeta library with unique molecular identifiers. TCRdb re-derived calls from the PCR reads in MiXCR, one entry per CDR3 protein. Among around 210,000 distinct CDR3 sequences listed, approximately 6.9% were seen once. This CDR3 spans 17 amino acids. CDR1 is MDHEN and CDR2 is SYDVKM in the germline V gene. Trimming took 2 bases from V and 14 from J, leaving 30 bases between them. This clonotype was counted many times. The V and J genes are TRBV28 and TRBJ1-2; D not resolved. The source of this sequence is a boy younger than 10 with acute lymphoblastic leukemia, due to receive a stem cell transplant. Sample: PBMCs, taken before TCRalphabeta/CD19-depleted stem cell transplant. CDR3 sequence reads: CASSLSAYITVGLRGTF. The CDR3 bases are TGTGCCAGCAGTTTAAGTGCGTATATCACCGTCGGTCTACGGGGAACCTTC.